The clone carrying this TCR beta chain was seen ten or more times. Its antigen is unknown. Amplified material comprised TCR beta CDR3 regions derived from RNA transcripts. Investigators did first-round RT-PCR with HTBI primers, then second-round multiplex PCR. TCRdb reprocessed the multiplex PCR reads with MiXCR, giving one entry per CDR3 protein. The table has approximately 540,000 distinct CDR3 sequences, about 35% seen once. If patients had other autoimmune diseases, uncontrolled infections, pregnancy or lactation, they were excluded. The data were obtained in a study of Graves' ophthalmopathy and Graves' hyperthyroidism. Study observations and caveats: A 13-signature model separated ophthalmopathy from stable hyperthyroidism, reaching approximately 88% sensitivity and approximately 81% specificity cross-validated.

The V segment lost 5 bases and the J segment 0 bases; nucleotides outside the gene matches: 12. The germline gives CDR1 DFQATT, CDR2 SNEGSKA (reference sequence). The CDR3 runs to 17 residues. This sequence was found in an adult man with Graves' hyperthyroidism. The chain combines TRBV20-1 with TRBJ1-5; TRBD1 matches 8 bases. Sequenced: peripheral blood or thyroid tissue (not recorded which). CDR3 sequence: CSAVPGTGTPSNQPQHF. The CDR3 coding sequence is TGCAGTGCTGTACCGGGGACAGGCACCCCTAGCAATCAGCCCCAGCATTTT.